This T cell receptor (beta chain) derives from a study of blood T cell repertoires in COVID-19. Study-level information: Acute and convalescent COVID-19 samples came from the United States, Italy and Spain. T cells, B-cell-depleted T cells, or PBMCs supplied cDNA or gDNA.

In the study's own analysis: Amplifying reference gene primers gave estimates of nucleated cell counts. Data came from immunoSEQ multiplex PCR; TCRdb stores just in-frame clones and leaves some out. For V, J and clone size, that table is used; D and trimming come from the DNA. The table shows 400,000 to 500,000 clones, with roughly 85% occurring only once. The V end was cut by 6 bases, the J end by 4 bases, with 10 bases between. The V gene's germline CDR1 is KGHDR and CDR2 SFDVKD. The CDR3 sequence is 13 residues long. The gene calls are TRBV24-1 and TRBJ2-3; D is perhaps TRBD2 (5 bases). This TCR was sampled from a woman in her twenties or thirties with active or convalescent COVID-19. Sequencing input: peripheral blood. CDR3: CATSRPGSDTQYF. The CDR3 DNA sequence: TGTGCCACCAGTAGGCCGGGGTCAGATACGCAGTATTTT.